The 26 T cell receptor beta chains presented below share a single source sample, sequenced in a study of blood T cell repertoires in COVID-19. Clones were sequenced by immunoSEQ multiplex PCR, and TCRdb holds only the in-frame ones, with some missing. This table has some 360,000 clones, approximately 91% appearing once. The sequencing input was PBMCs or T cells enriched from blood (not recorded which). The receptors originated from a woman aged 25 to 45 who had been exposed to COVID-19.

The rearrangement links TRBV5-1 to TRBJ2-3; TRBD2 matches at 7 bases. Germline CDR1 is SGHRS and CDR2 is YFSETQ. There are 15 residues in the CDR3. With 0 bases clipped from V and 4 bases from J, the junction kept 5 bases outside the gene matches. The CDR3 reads CASSLESGGADTQYF. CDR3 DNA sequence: TGCGCCAGCAGCTTGGAATCGGGAGGAGCAGATACGCAGTATTTT. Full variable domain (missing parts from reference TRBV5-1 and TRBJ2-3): KAGVTQTPRYLIKTRGQQVTLSCSPISGHRSVSWYQQTPGQGLQFLFEYFSETQRNKGNFPGRFSGRQFSNSRSEMNVSTLELGDSALYLCASSLESGGADTQYFGPGTRLTVL.

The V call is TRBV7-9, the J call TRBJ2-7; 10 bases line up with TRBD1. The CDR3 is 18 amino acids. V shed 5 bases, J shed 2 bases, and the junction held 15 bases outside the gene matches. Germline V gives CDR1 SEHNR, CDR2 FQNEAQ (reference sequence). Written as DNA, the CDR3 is TGTGCCAGCAGCCTGACCGTAGACAGGGGGCGGTCGACCTACGAGCAGTACTTC. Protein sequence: CASSLTVDRGRSTYEQYF.

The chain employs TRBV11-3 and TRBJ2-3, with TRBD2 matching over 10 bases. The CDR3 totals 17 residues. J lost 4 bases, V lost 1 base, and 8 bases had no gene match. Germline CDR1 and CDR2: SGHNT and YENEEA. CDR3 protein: CASSLGLAGGWADTQYF. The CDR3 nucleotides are TGTGCCAGCAGCTTAGGATTAGCGGGAGGTTGGGCAGATACGCAGTATTTT.

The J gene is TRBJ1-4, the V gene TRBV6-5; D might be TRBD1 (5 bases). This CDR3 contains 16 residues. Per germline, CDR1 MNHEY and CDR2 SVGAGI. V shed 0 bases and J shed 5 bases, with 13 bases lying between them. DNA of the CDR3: TGTGCCAGCAGTTACTCGGTGGCAGGGCCAAATGAAAAACTGTTTTTT. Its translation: CASSYSVAGPNEKLFF.

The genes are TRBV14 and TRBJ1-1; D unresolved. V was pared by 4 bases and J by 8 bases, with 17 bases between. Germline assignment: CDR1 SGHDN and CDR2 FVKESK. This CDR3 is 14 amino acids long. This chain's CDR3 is CASSRTPGRREAFF. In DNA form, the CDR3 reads TGTGCCAGCAGCCGAACCCCGGGGAGGCGAGAAGCTTTCTTT.

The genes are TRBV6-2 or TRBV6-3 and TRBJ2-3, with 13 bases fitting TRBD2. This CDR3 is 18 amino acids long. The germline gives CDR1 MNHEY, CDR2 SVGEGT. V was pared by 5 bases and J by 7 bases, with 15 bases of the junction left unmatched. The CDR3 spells CASSPPTGTGLAGNTQYF. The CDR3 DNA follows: TGTGCCAGCAGTCCCCCAACAGGGACGGGACTAGCGGGAAATACGCAGTATTTT.

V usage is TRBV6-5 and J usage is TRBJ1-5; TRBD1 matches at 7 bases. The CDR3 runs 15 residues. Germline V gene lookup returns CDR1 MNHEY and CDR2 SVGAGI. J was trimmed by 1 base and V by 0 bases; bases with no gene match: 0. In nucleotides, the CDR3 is TGTGCCAGCAGTTACTCCAGGGGGAGCAATCAGCCCCAGCATTTT. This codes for CASSYSRGSNQPQHF.

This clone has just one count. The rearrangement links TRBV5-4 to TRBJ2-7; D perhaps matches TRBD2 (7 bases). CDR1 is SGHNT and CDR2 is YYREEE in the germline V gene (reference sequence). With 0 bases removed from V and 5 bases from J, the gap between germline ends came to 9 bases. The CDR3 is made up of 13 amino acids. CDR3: CASSLGGGNEQYF. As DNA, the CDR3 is TGTGCCAGCAGCTTGGGGGGGGGCAACGAGCAGTACTTC.

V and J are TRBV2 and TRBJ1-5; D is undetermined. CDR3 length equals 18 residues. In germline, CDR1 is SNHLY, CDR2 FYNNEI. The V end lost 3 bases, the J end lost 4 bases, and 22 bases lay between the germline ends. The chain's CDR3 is CASSDLLAGKEWNQPQHF. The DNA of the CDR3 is TGTGCCAGCAGTGATTTATTGGCAGGCAAGGAATGGAATCAGCCCCAGCATTTT.

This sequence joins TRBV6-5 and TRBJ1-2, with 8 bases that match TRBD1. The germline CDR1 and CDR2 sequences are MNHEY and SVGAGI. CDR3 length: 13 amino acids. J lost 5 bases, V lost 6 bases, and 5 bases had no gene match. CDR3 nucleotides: TGTGCCAGCAGATCTACAGGGGGGTATGGCTACACCTTC. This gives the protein CASRSTGGYGYTF.

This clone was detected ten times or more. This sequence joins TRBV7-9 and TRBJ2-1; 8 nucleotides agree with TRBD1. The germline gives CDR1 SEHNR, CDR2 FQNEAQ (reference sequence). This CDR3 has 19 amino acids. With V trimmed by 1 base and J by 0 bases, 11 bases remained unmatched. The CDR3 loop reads CASSLGIGQGKSSYNEQFF. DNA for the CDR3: TGTGCCAGCAGCTTAGGGATCGGACAGGGCAAAAGCTCCTACAATGAGCAGTTCTTC.

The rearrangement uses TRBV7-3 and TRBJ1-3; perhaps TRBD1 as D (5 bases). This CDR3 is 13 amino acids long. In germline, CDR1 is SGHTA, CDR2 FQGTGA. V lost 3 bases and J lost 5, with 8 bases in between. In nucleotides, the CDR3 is TGTGCCAGCAGCTTGACAGCTAGAAACACCATATATTTT. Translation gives CASSLTARNTIYF. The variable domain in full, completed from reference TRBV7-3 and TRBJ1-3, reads GAGVSQTPSNKVTEKGKYVELRCDPISGHTALYWYRQSLGQGPEFLIYFQGTGAADDSGLPNDRFFAVRPEGSVSTLKIQRTERGDSAVYLCASSLTARNTIYFGEGSWLTVV.

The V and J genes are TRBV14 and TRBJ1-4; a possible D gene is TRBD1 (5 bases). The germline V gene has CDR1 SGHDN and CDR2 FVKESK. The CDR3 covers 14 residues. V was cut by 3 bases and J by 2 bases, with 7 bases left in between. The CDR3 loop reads CASSHRATNEKLFF. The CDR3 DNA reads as TGTGCCAGCAGCCACAGGGCTACTAATGAAAAACTGTTTTTT.

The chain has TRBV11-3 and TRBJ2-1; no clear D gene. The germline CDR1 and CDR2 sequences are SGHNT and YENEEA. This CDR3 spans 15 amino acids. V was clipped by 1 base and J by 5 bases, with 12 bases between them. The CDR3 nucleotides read TGTGCCAGCAGCTTAGGGCTAGAGGAGAACAATGAGCAGTTCTTC. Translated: CASSLGLEENNEQFF.

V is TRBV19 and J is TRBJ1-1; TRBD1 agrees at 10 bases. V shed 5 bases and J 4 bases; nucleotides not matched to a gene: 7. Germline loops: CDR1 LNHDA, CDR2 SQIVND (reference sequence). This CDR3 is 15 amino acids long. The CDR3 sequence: CASSVGTGVATEAFF. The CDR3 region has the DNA TGTGCCAGTAGTGTCGGGACAGGGGTGGCCACTGAAGCTTTCTTT.

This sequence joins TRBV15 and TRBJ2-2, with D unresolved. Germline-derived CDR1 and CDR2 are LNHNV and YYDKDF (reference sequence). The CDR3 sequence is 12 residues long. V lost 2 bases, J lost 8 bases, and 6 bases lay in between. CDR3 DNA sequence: TGTGCCACCAGCAGACTATGGGGGGAGCTGTTTTTT. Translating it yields CATSRLWGELFF.

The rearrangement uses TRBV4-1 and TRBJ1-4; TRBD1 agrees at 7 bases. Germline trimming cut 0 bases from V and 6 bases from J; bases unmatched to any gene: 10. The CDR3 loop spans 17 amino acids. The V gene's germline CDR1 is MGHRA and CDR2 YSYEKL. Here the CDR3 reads CASSQDPWDSGDEKLFF. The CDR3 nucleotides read TGCGCCAGCAGCCAAGATCCTTGGGACAGCGGCGATGAAAAACTGTTTTTT.

CDR3 residues: CATSRGGNEQFF. The CDR3 bases are TGTGCCACTAGTCGAGGGGGCAATGAGCAGTTCTTC. The rearrangement links TRBV11-3 to TRBJ2-1; perhaps TRBD1 as D (6 bases). Trimming shortened V by 10 bases and J by 6 bases, and 13 bases separated the two germline ends. Germline V gene sequence: CDR1 SGHNT, CDR2 YENEEA. The CDR3 is made up of 12 amino acids.

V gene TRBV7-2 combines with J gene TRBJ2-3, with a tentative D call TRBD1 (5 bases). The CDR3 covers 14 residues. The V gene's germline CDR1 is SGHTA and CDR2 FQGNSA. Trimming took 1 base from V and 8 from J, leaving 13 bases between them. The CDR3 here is CASSLEGQHGTQYF. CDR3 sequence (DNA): TGTGCCAGCAGCTTAGAGGGGCAGCACGGTACGCAGTATTTT.

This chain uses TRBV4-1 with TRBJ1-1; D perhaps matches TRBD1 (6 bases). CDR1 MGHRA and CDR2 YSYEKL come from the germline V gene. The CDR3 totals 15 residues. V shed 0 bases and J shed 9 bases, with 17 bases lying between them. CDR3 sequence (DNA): TGCGCCAGCAGCCAAGATGGGGCAGGGGCCGTGAAAGCTTTCTTT. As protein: CASSQDGAGAVKAFF.

This chain's CDR3 is CATQIRGGTGANTGELFF. The CDR3, as DNA: TGTGCCACCCAGATCCGCGGAGGGACAGGGGCGAACACCGGGGAGCTGTTTTTT. This rearrangement joins TRBV28 to TRBJ2-2; 10 bases align to TRBD1. Trimming removed 10 bases from V and 0 bases from J; junction bases left unmatched: 14. Germline CDR1 and CDR2: MDHEN and SYDVKM. The CDR3 is 18 amino acids. Full variable domain (rest looked up from reference TRBV28 and TRBJ2-2): DVKVTQSSRYLVKRTGEKVFLECVQDMDHENMFWYRQDPGLGLRLIYFSYDVKMKEKGDIPEGYSVSREKKERFSLILESASTNQTSMYLCATQIRGGTGANTGELFFGEGSRLTVL.

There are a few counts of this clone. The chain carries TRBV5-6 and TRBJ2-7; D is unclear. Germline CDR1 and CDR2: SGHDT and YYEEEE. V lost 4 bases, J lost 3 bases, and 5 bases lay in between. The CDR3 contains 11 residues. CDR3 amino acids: CASSTLYEQYF. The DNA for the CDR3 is TGTGCCAGCAGCACTCTCTACGAGCAGTACTTC.

The CDR3 DNA sequence: TGCAGCGGGGCAGGGCCGAGCTCTGGAAACACCATATATTTT. This gives the protein CSGAGPSSGNTIYF. This chain links TRBV29-1 with TRBJ1-3, with D possibly TRBD1 on 5 matching bases. The germline V gene has CDR1 SQVTM and CDR2 ANQGSEA. V lost 7 bases and J 0 bases, leaving 13 bases between the germline ends. This CDR3 is 14 amino acids long. The full variable domain, in which reference TRBV29-1 and TRBJ1-3 provide the parts outside the CDR3, is SAVISQKPSRDICQRGTSLTIQCQVDSQVTMMFWYRQQPGQSLTLIATANQGSEATYESGFVIDKFPISRPNLTFSTLTVSNMSPEDSSIYLCSGAGPSSGNTIYFGEGSWLTVV.

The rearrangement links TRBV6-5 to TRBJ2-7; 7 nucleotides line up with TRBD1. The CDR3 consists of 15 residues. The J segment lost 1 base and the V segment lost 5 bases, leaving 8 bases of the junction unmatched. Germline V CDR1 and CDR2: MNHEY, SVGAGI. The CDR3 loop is CASSPGTEISYEQYF. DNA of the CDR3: TGTGCCAGCAGTCCCGGGACAGAAATTTCCTACGAGCAGTACTTC.

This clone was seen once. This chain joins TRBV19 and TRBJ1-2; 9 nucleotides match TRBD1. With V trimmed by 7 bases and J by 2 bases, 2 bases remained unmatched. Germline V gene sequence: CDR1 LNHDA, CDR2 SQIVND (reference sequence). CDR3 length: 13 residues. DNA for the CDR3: TGTGCCAGTACTGGACAGGGGAACTATGGCTACACCTTC. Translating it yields CASTGQGNYGYTF.

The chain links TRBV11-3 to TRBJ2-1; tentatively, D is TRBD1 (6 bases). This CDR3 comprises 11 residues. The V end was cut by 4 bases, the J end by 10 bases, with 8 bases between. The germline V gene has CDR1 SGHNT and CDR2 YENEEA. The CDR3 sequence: CASSSGTEQFF. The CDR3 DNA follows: TGTGCCAGCAGCTCGGGGACAGAGCAGTTCTTC.